This T cell receptor beta chain was sequenced during a study of T cell responses to AZD1222 COVID-19 vaccine. Assay: immunoSEQ multiplex PCR; the TCRdb copy retains only in-frame clones and omits some. The top ten clones hold approximately 7.6% of a sample with around 120,000 clones, 90% of them seen once. Notes on this clone: What it binds is not known.

The V end was cut by 4 bases, the J end by 7 bases, with 15 bases between. Germline V lookup: CDR1 SGHDT, CDR2 YYEEEE. The CDR3 contains 13 residues. Whole-study findings and limits: Close to half of spike-specific TCRs reportedly recognize unmutated variant regions. Elevations in Spike-specific TCR breadth and depth followed administration of two AZD1222 doses.

This chain connects TRBV5-6 to TRBJ2-7, with D perhaps matching TRBD2 (7 bases). The receptor's source is an adult in good health. The sample here was peripheral blood, taken on day 0 of AZD1222 vaccination. The CDR3 DNA follows: TGTGCCAGCAGCCCTGTGGGGAGGGGGGAGCAGTACTTC. Its translation is CASSPVGRGEQYF.